The present T cell receptor (beta chain) was sequenced within a study of T cells in Graves' hyperthyroidism and ophthalmopathy. Researchers amplified the TCR beta CDR3 regions from RNA transcripts. Using the HTBI primer set, a first-round RT-PCR was run on the TCR CDR3. TCRdb ran MiXCR on the multiplex PCR reads and lists one entry per CDR3 protein. The profile shows fewer than 550,000 distinct CDR3 sequences, approximately 24% of them singletons. Germline assignment: CDR1 LNHDA and CDR2 SQIVND (reference sequence). The CDR3 runs 13 residues. The ends were cut back, 7 bases at V and 5 bases at J, with 14 bases in the middle. The cohort's ophthalmopathy patients, a group with duration under 3 months, had a Clinical Activity Score of at least 3 and a NOSPECS grade of at least 4. This clonotype was recorded many times. Its antigen remains unidentified. The study's findings and limits: Most thyroid clonotypes expanded above 0.001 were also detected in blood. Through a model of 13 V-J features, ophthalmopathy was separated from stable hyperthyroidism.

The gene calls are TRBV19 and TRBJ2-5; unclear D gene. The origin of this receptor is a woman in her 30s with Graves' ophthalmopathy. The specimen sequenced was blood. CDR3 sequence reads: CASKGGIGETQYF. The DNA of the CDR3 is TGTGCCAGTAAAGGCGGAATAGGGGAGACCCAGTACTTC.